The present T cell receptor (beta chain) was sequenced within a study of T cell responses to AZD1222 COVID-19 vaccine. The assay was immunoSEQ multiplex PCR, and TCRdb's table has in-frame clones only and misses some. Of approximately 170,000 clones in the sample, around 88% were seen once. The germline gives CDR1 MNHEY, CDR2 SMNVEV (reference sequence). The CDR3 spans 15 residues. V lost 5 bases to trimming and J lost 0 bases; unmatched junction nucleotides: 3. This sequence was found in an adult who received the AZD1222 COVID-19 vaccine. The V and J genes are TRBV27 and TRBJ1-1, with 10 bases lining up with TRBD1. This material consisted of peripheral blood, taken 28 days after the second AZD1222 dose. In DNA, the CDR3 is TGTGCCAGCAGTCTGGACAGGGGGATGAACACTGAAGCTTTCTTT. It specifies CASSLDRGMNTEAFF.